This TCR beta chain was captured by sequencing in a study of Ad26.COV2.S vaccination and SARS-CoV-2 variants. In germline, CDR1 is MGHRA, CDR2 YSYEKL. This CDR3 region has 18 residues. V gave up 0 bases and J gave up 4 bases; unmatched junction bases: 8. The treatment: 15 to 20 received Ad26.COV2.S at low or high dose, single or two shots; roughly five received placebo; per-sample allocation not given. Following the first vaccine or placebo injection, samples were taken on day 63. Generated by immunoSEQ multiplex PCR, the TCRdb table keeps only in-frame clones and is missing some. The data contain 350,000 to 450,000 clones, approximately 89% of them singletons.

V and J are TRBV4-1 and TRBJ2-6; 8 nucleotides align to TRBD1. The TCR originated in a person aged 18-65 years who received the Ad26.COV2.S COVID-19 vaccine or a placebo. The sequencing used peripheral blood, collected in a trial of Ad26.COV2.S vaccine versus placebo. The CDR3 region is CASSQDWQGADGANVLTF. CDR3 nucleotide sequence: TGCGCCAGCAGCCAAGATTGGCAGGGGGCGGACGGGGCCAACGTCCTGACTTTC.